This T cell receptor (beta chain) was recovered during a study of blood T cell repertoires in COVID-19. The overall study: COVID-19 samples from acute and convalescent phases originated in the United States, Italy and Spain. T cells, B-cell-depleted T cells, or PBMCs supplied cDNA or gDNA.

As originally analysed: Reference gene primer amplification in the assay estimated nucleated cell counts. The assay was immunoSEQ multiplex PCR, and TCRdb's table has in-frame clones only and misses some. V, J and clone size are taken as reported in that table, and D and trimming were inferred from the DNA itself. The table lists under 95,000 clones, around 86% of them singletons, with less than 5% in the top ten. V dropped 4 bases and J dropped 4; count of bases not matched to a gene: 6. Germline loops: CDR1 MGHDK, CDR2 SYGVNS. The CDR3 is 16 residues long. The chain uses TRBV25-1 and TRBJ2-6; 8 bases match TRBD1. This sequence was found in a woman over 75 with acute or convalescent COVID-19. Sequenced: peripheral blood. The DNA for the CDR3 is TGTGCCAGCAGTGTGGACAGGGCGTACGGGGCCAACGTCCTGACTTTC. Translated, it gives CASSVDRAYGANVLTF.